This TCR beta chain was found in a study of radiation and T cells in renal cell carcinoma. Across the study: Nephrectomy followed 15 Gy stereotactic body radiation by 4 weeks. Whole-study findings and limits: From baseline, blood top tumor clonotypes peaked at 2 weeks post-radiation.

The assay was immunoSEQ multiplex PCR, and TCRdb's table has in-frame clones only and misses some. The sample lists 130,000 to 150,000 clones, about 88% occurring once. The CDR3 extends over 13 amino acids. V trimming: 0 bases; J trimming: 11 bases; junction bases outside the gene matches: 10. The germline V gene encodes CDR1 GTSNPN and CDR2 SVGIG (reference sequence). Concerning this clone itself: What it binds is unknown.

Documented time point: baseline pretreatment blood. Treatment denoted: 15 Gy SBRT to primary tumor, nephrectomy 4 weeks later. This specimen was blood, taken from a patient whose treatment included radiotherapy and nephrectomy. The sequence was obtained from a woman aged 45-65 years with renal cell carcinoma. The V gene is TRBV30, the J gene TRBJ2-7, with 7 bases identical to TRBD1. The CDR3 is CAWSVDWSGQEYF. CDR3 coding DNA: TGTGCCTGGAGTGTAGATTGGTCCGGACAGGAGTACTTC.